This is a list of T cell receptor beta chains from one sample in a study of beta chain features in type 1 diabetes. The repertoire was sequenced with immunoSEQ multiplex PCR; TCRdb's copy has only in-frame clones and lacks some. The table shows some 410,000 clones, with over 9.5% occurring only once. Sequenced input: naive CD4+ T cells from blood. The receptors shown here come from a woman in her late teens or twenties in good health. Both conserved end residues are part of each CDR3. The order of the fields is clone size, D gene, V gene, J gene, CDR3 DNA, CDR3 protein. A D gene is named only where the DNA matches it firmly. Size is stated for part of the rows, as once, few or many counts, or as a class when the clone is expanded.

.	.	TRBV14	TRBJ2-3	TGTGCCAGCAGCCACCCAAGTGGGACCACGGCGCAGTATTTT	CASSHPSGTTAQYF
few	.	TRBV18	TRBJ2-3	TGTGCCAGCTCACCACTAGAGGGGTTTGAAGATACGCAGTATTTT	CASSPLEGFEDTQYF
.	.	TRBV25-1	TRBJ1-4	TGTGCCAGCAGTGAATTTAGACGGAATGAAAAACTGTTTTTT	CASSEFRRNEKLFF
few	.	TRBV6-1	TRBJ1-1	TGTGCCAGCAGTGAACAGGGGAACACTGAAGCTTTCTTT	CASSEQGNTEAFF
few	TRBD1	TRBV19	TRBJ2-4	TGTGCCAGTACCTCCGGGACAGGGCTAGCCAAAAACATTCAGTACTTC	CASTSGTGLAKNIQYF
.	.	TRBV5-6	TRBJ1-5	TGTGCCAGCAGCTTGGGTCAGGGGAACAATCAGCCCCAGCATTTT	CASSLGQGNNQPQHF
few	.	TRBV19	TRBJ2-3	TGTGCCAGTAGCCCTCGGGGGCTAGCCTACATCACAGATACGCAGTATTTT	CASSPRGLAYITDTQYF
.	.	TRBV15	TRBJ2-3	TGTGCCACCAGCATCGATATGGTAGATACGCAGTATTTT	CATSIDMVDTQYF
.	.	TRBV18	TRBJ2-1	TGTGCCAGCTCACCACCGACAGGCCGCAATGAGCAGTTCTTC	CASSPPTGRNEQFF
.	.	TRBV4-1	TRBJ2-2	TGCGCCAGCAGCCAACCCACAGGGAACACCGGGGAGCTGTTTTTT	CASSQPTGNTGELFF
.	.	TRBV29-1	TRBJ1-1	TGCAGCGTTCGCCAGGGTCGGACTGAAGCTTTCTTT	CSVRQGRTEAFF
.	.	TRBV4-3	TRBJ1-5	TGCGCCAGCAGCCAAGGCTTCAATCAGCCCCAGCATTTT	CASSQGFNQPQHF
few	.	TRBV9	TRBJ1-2	TGTGCCAGCAGCGTAGAAAGGGAGGCAAACTATGGCTACACCTTC	CASSVEREANYGYTF
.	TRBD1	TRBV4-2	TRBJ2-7	TGTGCCAGCAGCCAAGGTACGTCAGGGGGCGGCGAGCAGTACTTC	CASSQGTSGGGEQYF
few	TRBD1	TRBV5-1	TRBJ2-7	TGCGCCAGCAGCTTGGATCCAGGGGGCCTCGAGCAGTACTTC	CASSLDPGGLEQYF
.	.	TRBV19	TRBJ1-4	TGTGCCAGTAGTATTCGGGAAGGAGAAAAACTGTTTTTT	CASSIREGEKLFF
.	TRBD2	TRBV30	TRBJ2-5	TGTGCCTGGAGCCGAGCGGGGGCTTGGGAGACCCAGTACTTC	CAWSRAGAWETQYF
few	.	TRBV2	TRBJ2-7	TGTGCCACCGGCGGGGAGACCGCGAGGCAGTACTTC	CATGGETARQYF
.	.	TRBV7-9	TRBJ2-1	TGTGCCAGCAGCCTCGGGATGGGACTGGCCTACCACAATGAGCAGTTCTTC	CASSLGMGLAYHNEQFF
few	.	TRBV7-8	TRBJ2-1	TGTGCCAGCAGCCCCCGTCACAGCTCCTACAATGAGCAGTTCTTC	CASSPRHSSYNEQFF
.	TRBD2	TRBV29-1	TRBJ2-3	TGCAGCGTTGAAGTTCGAGCGGGAGGGCAAGGAAATACGCAGTATTTT	CSVEVRAGGQGNTQYF
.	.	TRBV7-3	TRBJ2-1	TGTGCCAGCAGCTTAACGCGACGGGACCTCTACAATGAGCAGTTCTTC	CASSLTRRDLYNEQFF
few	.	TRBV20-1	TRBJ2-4	TGCAGTGCTCGGCGGGGCATTCAGTACTTC	CSARRGIQYF
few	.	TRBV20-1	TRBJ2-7	TGCAGTGCTAGAGATCTGGAGGAGCAGTACTTC	CSARDLEEQYF
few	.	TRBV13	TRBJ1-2	TGTGCCAGCAGCCTCGACACTTACTATGGCTACACCTTC	CASSLDTYYGYTF
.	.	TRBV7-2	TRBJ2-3	TGTGCCAGCAGCCCGGTAACGTTGACGCAGTATTTT	CASSPVTLTQYF
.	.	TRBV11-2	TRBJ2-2	TGTGCCAGCAGCTTAGGACCTTTTCAGGACACCGGGGAGCTGTTTTTT	CASSLGPFQDTGELFF
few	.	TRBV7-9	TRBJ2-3	TGTGCCAGCAGCGTTTCCGGGGGACGTCCAGATACGCAGTATTTT	CASSVSGGRPDTQYF
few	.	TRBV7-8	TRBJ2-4	TGTGCCAGCAGCTTGGTCGCTAGAGCCAAAAACATTCAGTACTTC	CASSLVARAKNIQYF